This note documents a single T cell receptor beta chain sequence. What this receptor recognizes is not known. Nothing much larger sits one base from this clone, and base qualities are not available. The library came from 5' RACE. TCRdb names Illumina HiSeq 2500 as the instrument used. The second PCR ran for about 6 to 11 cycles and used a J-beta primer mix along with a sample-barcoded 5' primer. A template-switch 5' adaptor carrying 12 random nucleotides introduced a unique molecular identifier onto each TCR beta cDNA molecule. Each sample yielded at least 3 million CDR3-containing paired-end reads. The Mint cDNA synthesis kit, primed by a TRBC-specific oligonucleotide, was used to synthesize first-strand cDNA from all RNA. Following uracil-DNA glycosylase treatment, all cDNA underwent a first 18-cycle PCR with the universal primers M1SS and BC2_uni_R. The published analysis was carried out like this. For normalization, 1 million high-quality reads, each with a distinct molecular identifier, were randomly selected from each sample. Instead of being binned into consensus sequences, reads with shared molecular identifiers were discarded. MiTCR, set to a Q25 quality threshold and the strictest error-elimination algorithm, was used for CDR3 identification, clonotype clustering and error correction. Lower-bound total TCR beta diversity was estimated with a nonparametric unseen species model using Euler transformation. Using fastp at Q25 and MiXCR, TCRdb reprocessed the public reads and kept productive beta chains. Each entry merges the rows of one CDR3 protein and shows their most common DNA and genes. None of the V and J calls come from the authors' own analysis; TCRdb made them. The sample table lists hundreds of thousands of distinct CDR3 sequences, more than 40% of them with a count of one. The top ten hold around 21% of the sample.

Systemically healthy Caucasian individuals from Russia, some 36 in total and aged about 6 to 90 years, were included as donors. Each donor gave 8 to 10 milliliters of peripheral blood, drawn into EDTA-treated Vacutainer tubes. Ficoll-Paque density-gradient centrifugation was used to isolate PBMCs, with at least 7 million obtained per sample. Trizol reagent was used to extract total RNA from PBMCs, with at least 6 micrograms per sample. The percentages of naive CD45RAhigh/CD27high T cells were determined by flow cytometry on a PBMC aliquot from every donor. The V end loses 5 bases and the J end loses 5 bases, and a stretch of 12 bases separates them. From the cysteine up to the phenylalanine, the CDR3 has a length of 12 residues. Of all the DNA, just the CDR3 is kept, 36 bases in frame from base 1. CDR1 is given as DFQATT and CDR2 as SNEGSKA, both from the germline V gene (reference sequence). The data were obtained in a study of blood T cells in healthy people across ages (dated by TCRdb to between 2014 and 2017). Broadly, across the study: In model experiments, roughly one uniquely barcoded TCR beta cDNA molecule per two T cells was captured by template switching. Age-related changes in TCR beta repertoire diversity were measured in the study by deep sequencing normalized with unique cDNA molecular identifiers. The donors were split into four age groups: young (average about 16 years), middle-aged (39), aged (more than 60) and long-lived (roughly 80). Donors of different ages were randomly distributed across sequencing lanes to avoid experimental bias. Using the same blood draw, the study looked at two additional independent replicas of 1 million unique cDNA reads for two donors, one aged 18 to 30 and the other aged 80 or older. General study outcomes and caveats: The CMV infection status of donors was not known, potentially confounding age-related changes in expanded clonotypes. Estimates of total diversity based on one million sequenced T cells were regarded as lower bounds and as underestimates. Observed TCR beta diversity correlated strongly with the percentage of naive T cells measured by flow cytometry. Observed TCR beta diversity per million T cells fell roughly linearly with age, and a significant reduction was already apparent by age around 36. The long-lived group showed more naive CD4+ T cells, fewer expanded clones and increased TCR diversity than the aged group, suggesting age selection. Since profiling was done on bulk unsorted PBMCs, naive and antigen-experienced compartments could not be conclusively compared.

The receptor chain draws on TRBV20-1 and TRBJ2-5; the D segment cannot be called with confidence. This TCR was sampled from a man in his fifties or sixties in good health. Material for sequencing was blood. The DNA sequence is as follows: TGCAGTGCTCAAGTTGGGGTCGAGACCCAGTACTTC. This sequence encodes CSAQVGVETQYF.